The entry below describes one T cell receptor beta chain. The sample originates from a study of control samples from healthy donors and cancer patients. Trimming left V 3 bases short and J 3 bases short, with 14 bases between. The CDR3 contains 15 residues. The V gene's germline CDR1 is LNHDA and CDR2 SQIVND (reference sequence). TCRdb's copy holds only in-frame clones and misses some; the assay was immunoSEQ multiplex PCR. The table includes tens of thousands of clones, approximately 84% detected once. V gene TRBV19 combines with J gene TRBJ1-2; tentatively, D is TRBD1 (5 bases). Sequencing was done on a sample of PBMCs. This clonotype was obtained from a man between 65 and 85 years old with lung cancer. This CDR3 is CASSILSQADYGYTF. In DNA form, the CDR3 reads TGTGCCAGTAGTATTCTGTCACAGGCCGACTATGGCTACACCTTC.